Below are 20 T cell receptor beta chains sequenced from a single sample in a study of Graves' ophthalmopathy and Graves' hyperthyroidism. TCR beta CDR3 regions were amplified from RNA transcripts. First-round RT-PCR used HTBI primers; second-round multiplex PCR followed. From the multiplex PCR reads, TCRdb called clonotypes with MiXCR, one entry per CDR3 protein. The repertoire holds 45,000 to 60,000 distinct CDR3 sequences, more than 40% seen once, with roughly 5% in the top ten. Sample: peripheral blood. The receptors were gathered from an adult woman with Graves' ophthalmopathy.

Turning to this clonotype: A read error may account for a junction end that differs from germline. The rearrangement joins TRBV29-1 to TRBJ2-3; D is unclear. Germline V gene sequence: CDR1 SQVTM, CDR2 ANQGSEA. This CDR3 has 9 residues. CDR3 in amino acids: CSVEDTQYF. CDR3 DNA: TGCAGTGTTGAAGATACGCAGTATTTT.

This clonotype was seen repeatedly, ten times or more. The rearrangement links TRBV7-2 to TRBJ2-7; D could derive from TRBD1 or TRBD2 (5 bases each). CDR1 and CDR2 from the germline V gene are SGHTA and FQGNSA. Trimming stripped 1 base from V and 3 bases from J, with 16 bases between. The CDR3 sequence is 16 residues long. CDR3 loop: CASSLGWLQGVYEQYF. DNA of the CDR3: TGTGCCAGCAGCTTAGGTTGGCTGCAGGGAGTCTACGAGCAGTACTTC.

This clonotype has ten or more counts. The V gene is TRBV20-1, the J gene TRBJ2-5; 10 bases agree with TRBD2. With V trimmed by 0 bases and J by 5 bases, 15 bases remained unmatched. CDR3 size: 18 residues. Germline V gene data show CDR1 as DFQATT and CDR2 as SNEGSKA (reference sequence). The CDR3 bases are TGCAGTGCTAGAGATTCCGGGACTAGCGTACTCGAAGTGGAGACCCAGTACTTC. Its translation is CSARDSGTSVLEVETQYF.

By share, this clonotype counts as medium-sized. The chain joins TRBV7-8 to TRBJ1-6, with unresolved D. Trimming removed 4 bases from V and 10 bases from J, with 11 bases in between. Germline CDR1 SGHVS, CDR2 FQNEAQ. CDR3 size: 13 residues. This CDR3 reads CASSSSRESPLHF. The CDR3 DNA follows: TGTGCCAGCAGCTCCTCGAGGGAGTCACCCCTCCACTTT.

As regards this clonotype: This CDR3 fails to terminate in the conserved phenylalanine or tryptophan, so it likely reflects a read error. It is unclear where the CDR3 begins or ends on the DNA, so no DNA is shown, and the CDR3 is as TCRdb lists it. The V call is TRBV19, the J call TRBJ1-3. A total of 11 residues make up the CDR3, ends included. Germline-derived CDR1 and CDR2 are LNHDA and SQIVND (reference sequence). CDR3 residues: CASKEGHTMYV.

There are many counts of this clonotype. The chain joins TRBV19 to TRBJ2-4, with TRBD1 as a possible D gene (6 bases). The V end lost 1 base, the J end lost 3 bases, and 13 bases lay between the germline ends. Germline lookup yields CDR1 LNHDA and CDR2 SQIVND (reference sequence). This CDR3 spans 16 amino acids. This CDR3 reads CASSIVPTGFKNIQYF. The CDR3, as DNA: TGTGCCAGTAGTATAGTGCCTACAGGGTTCAAAAACATTCAGTACTTC.

The chain carries TRBV20-1 and TRBJ1-3; no firm D call. The germline gives CDR1 DFQATT, CDR2 SNEGSKA (reference sequence). Trimming removed 4 bases from V and 0 bases from J, with 7 bases in between. This CDR3 is built from 13 residues. The CDR3 coding sequence is TGCAGTGCTACAGATCTCTCTGGAAACACCATATATTTT. Encoded protein: CSATDLSGNTIYF.

There are many counts of this clonotype. V gene TRBV5-6 combines with J gene TRBJ1-2, with 11 bases aligning to TRBD1. Germline CDR1 is SGHDT and CDR2 is YYEEEE. V lost 3 bases and J lost 8; bases outside the gene matches: 6. The CDR3 sequence is 14 residues long. This CDR3 reads CASSYPGTGGGYTF. The CDR3, as DNA: TGTGCCAGCAGCTATCCGGGGACAGGGGGAGGCTACACCTTC. The complete variable domain, with remaining parts taken from reference TRBV5-6 and TRBJ1-2, reads DAGVTQSPTHLIKTRGQQVTLRCSPKSGHDTVSWYQQALGQGPQFIFQYYEEEERQRGNFPDRFSGHQFPNYSSELNVNALLLGDSALYLCASSYPGTGGGYTFGSGTRLTVV.

As to this clonotype: The junction and the germline gene differ at one end; a read error may be behind it. The rearrangement joins TRBV10-3 to TRBJ2-2, with D possibly TRBD2 on 6 matching bases. CDR1 is ENHRY and CDR2 is SYGVKD in the germline V gene. The CDR3 totals 15 residues. The CDR3 region has the DNA TGTGCCATCAGTGGTGGCGGGAACCACACCGGGGAGCTGATTTTT. Protein sequence: CAISGGGNHTGELIF.

For this clonotype: The junction and the germline gene differ at one end; a read error may be behind it. The V call is TRBV19, the J call TRBJ1-5; maybe TRBD1 (5 bases). CDR1 is LNHDA and CDR2 is SQIVND in the germline V gene (reference sequence). CDR3 length: 15 amino acids. In nucleotides, the CDR3 is TGTGCCAGTAGCTATGCGCGGGGCCCCAAACGGCCCCAGCACTTT. Amino acid sequence: CASSYARGPKRPQHF.

The J gene is TRBJ1-5, the V gene TRBV19; no firm D call. The CDR3 totals 13 residues. Germline V gives CDR1 LNHDA, CDR2 SQIVND (reference sequence). Trimming left V 3 bases short and J 2 bases short, with 5 bases between. The CDR3 region has the DNA TGTGCCAGTAGTATCGGTCGCAATCAGCCCCAGCATTTT. Protein sequence: CASSIGRNQPQHF.

Note on this clonotype: This CDR3 fails to terminate in the conserved phenylalanine or tryptophan, so it likely reflects a read error. The chain uses TRBV9 and TRBJ2-5; D is perhaps TRBD1 (7 bases). The germline V and J ends were trimmed by 4 bases and 5 bases, with 18 bases remaining between them. The CDR3 sequence is 15 residues long. Germline CDR1 SGDLS, CDR2 YYNGEE. The CDR3 region has the DNA TGTGCCAGCAGCTTCATAGGACAGGAGGGGGAGACCCAGTACTCC. Residues: CASSFIGQEGETQYS.

This clonotype was picked up one time. A read error may produce the germline difference seen at one junction end. This rearrangement joins TRBV18 to TRBJ2-3; D remains ambiguous. This CDR3 contains 15 residues. CDR1 is KGHSH and CDR2 is LQKENI in the germline V gene. Here the CDR3 reads CASSPALSIEYTRYF. CDR3 DNA: TGTGCCAGCTCACCAGCGCTTAGCATCGAATATACGCGGTATTTT.

On this clonotype itself: The junction shows a germline mismatch at one end, possibly a read error. V and J are TRBV7-9 and TRBJ2-2; D is possibly TRBD1 (5 bases). Germline V lookup: CDR1 SEHNR, CDR2 FQNEAQ (reference sequence). CDR3 length: 16 residues. The CDR3 reads CASRVGQGMNSGELFF. CDR3 DNA: TGTGCCAGCAGAGTCGGGCAGGGAATGAACTCCGGGGAGCTGTTTTTT.

On this clonotype itself: It may be a read error: a sequence one base away is much more abundant. V is TRBV5-6 and J is TRBJ1-5, with D tentatively TRBD1 (6 bases). The CDR3 has 15 residues. The germline V gene has CDR1 SGHDT and CDR2 YYEEEE. CDR3 amino acids: CASTVQGDSDQPQHF. The CDR3 DNA follows: TGTGCCAGCACCGTACAGGGAGATAGCGATCAGCCCCAGCATTTT. Full variable domain (missing parts from reference TRBV5-6 and TRBJ1-5): DAGVTQSPTHLIKTRGQQVTLRCSPKSGHDTVSWYQQALGQGPQFIFQYYEEEERQRGNFPDRFSGHQFPNYSSELNVNALLLGDSALYLCASTVQGDSDQPQHFGDGTRLSIL.

This clonotype occurred once. The J gene is TRBJ2-6, the V gene TRBV4-1; weak D call: TRBD2 (5 bases). The germline CDR1 and CDR2 sequences are MGHRA and YSYEKL. With 1 base removed from V and 2 bases from J, the gap between germline ends came to 9 bases. This CDR3 contains 16 residues. The CDR3 DNA sequence: TGCGCCAGCAGCCAAGGAGACGGGACTGGGGCCAACGTCCTGACTTTC. Translated, it gives CASSQGDGTGANVLTF.

This clonotype was seen ten or more times. The J gene is TRBJ2-7, the V gene TRBV7-2; TRBD2 matches 9 bases. The V and J ends lost 7 bases and 3 bases, in that order; junction bases with no gene match: 13. The CDR3 runs to 16 residues. Per the germline V gene, CDR1 is SGHTA and CDR2 is FQGNSA. CDR3 sequence (DNA): TGTGCCAGCAACTTGAGGCTAGCGGGGACTCACTACGAGCAGTACTTC. It codes for CASNLRLAGTHYEQYF.

The chain uses TRBV7-9 and TRBJ1-2; D is unclear. V dropped 0 bases and J dropped 4 bases, with 9 bases sitting between them. The CDR3 is 14 residues long. CDR1 is SEHNR, CDR2 FQNEAQ, per germline (reference sequence). The CDR3 region is CASSLAGPTYGYTF. The CDR3 nucleotides read TGTGCCAGCAGCTTAGCCGGACCCACCTATGGCTACACCTTC.

This clonotype was recorded at least ten times. The chain combines TRBV7-9 with TRBJ2-4; TRBD2 matches at 7 bases. Unmatched junction bases numbered 8, after V lost 1 base and J lost 8 bases. The CDR3 totals 15 residues. In germline, CDR1 is SEHNR, CDR2 FQNEAQ (reference sequence). CDR3 nucleotides: TGTGCCAGCAGCTTAGGGGGAGGGCGGTCGGACATTCAGTACTTC. The encoded protein is CASSLGGGRSDIQYF.

On this clonotype: The germline gene is not matched at one end of the junction; a read error may be the cause. This chain connects TRBV12-3 or TRBV12-4 to TRBJ2-3, with D possibly TRBD1 on 6 matching bases. This CDR3 has 15 residues. The DNA of the CDR3 is TGTGCCAGCATCCGAGAGGGGGACAAGGTAGATACGCAGAATTTT. Its translation: CASIREGDKVDTQNF.